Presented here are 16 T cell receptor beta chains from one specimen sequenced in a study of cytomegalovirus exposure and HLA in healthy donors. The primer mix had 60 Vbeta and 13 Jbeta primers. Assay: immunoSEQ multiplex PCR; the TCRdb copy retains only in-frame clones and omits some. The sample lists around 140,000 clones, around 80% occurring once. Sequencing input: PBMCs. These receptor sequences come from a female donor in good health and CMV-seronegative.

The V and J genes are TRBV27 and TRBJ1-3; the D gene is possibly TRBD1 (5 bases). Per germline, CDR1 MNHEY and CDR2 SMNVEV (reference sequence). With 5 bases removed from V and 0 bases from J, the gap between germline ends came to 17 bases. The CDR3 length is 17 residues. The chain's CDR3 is CASSPTPGLNSGNTIYF. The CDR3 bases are TGTGCCAGCAGTCCCACTCCGGGACTCAACTCTGGAAACACCATATATTTT.

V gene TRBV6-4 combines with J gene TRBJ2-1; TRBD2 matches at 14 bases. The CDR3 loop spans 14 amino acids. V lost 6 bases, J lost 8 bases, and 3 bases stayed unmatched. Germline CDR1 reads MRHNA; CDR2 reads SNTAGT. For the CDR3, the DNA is TGTGCCAGCAGCGGGACTAGCGGGGGTCATGAGCAGTTCTTC. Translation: CASSGTSGGHEQFF.

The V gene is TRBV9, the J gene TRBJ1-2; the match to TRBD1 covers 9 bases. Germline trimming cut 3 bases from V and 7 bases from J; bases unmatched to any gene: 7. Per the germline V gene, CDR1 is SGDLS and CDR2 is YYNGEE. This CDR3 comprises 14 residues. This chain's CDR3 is CASSGPGQGGGYTF. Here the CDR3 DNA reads TGTGCCAGCAGCGGTCCGGGACAGGGAGGTGGCTACACCTTC.

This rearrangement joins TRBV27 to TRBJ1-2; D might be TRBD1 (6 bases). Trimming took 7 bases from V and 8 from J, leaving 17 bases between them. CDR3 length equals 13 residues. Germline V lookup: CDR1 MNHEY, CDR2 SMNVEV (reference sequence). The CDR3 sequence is CASMGRGRDGYTF. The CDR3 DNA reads TGTGCCAGCATGGGGCGGGGGCGAGACGGCTACACCTTC.

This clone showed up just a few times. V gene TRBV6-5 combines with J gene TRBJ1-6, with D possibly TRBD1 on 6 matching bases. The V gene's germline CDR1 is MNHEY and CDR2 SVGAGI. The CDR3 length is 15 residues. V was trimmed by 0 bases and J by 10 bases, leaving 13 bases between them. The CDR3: CASSYSGTTISPLHF. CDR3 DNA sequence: TGTGCCAGCAGTTACTCCGGGACAACTATCTCACCCCTCCACTTT.

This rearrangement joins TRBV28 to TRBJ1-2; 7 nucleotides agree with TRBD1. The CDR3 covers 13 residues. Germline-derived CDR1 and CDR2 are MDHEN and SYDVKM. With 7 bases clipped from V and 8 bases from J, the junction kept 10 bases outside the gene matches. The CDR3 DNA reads TGTGCCAGCAACCCCACGAGGGGGCGGGGCTACACCTTC. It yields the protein CASNPTRGRGYTF.

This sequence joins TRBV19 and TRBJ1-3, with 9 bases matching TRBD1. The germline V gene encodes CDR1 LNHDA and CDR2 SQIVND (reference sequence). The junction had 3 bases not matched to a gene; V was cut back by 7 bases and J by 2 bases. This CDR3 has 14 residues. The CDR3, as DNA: TGTGCCAGTACCACAGGGGGCACTGGAAACACCATATATTTT. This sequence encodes CASTTGGTGNTIYF.

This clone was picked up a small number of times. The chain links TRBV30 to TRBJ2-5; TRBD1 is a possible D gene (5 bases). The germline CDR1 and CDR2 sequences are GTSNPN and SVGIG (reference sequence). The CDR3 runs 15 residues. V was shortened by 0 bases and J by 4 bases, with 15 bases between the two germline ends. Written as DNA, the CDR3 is TGTGCCTGGAGTGTAAAGGTCCTCCAGGGAGAGACCCAGTACTTC. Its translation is CAWSVKVLQGETQYF. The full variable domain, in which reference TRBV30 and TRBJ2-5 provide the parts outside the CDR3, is SQTIHQWPATLVQPVGSPLSLECTVEGTSNPNLYWYRQAAGRGLQLLFYSVGIGQISSEVPQNLSASRPQDRQFILSSKKLLLSDSGFYLCAWSVKVLQGETQYFGPGTRLLVL.

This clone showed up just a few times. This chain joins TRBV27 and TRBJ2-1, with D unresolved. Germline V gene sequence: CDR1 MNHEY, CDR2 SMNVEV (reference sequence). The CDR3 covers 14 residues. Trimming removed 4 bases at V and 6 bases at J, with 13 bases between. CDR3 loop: CASSYGPLVNEQFF. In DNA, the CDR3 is TGTGCCAGCAGTTATGGCCCGCTAGTCAATGAGCAGTTCTTC.

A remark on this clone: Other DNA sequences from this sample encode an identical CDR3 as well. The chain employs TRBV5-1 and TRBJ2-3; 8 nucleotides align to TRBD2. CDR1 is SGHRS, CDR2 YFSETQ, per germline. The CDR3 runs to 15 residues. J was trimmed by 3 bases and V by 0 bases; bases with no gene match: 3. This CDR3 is CASSLGAGGTDTQYF. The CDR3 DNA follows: TGCGCCAGCAGCTTGGGTGCGGGAGGAACAGATACGCAGTATTTT.

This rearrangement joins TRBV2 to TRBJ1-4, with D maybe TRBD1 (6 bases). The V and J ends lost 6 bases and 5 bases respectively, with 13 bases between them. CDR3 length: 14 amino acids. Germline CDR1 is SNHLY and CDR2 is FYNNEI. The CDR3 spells CASRTDSRNEKLFF. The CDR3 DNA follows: TGTGCCAGCAGGACGGACAGCCGAAATGAAAAACTGTTTTTT.

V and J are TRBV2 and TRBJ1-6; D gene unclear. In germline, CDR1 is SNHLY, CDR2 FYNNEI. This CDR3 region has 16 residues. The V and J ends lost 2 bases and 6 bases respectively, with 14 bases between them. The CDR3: CASSELPGMGNSPLHF. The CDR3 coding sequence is TGTGCCAGCAGTGAACTCCCAGGAATGGGTAATTCACCCCTCCACTTT.

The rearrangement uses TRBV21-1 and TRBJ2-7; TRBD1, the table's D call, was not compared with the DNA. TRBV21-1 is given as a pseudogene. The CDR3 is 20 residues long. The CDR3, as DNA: TGTGCCAGCAGCAAAGTAAGGGGACAGGCTACACTCTACGAGCAGGGGGGGAAGTACTTC. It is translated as CASSKVRGQATLYEQGGKYF.

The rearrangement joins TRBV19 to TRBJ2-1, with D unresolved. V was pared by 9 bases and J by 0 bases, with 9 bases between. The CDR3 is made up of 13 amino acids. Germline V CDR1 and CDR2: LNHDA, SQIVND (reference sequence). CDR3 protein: CASHGSSYNEQFF. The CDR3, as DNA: TGTGCCAGCCACGGTAGCTCCTACAATGAGCAGTTCTTC.

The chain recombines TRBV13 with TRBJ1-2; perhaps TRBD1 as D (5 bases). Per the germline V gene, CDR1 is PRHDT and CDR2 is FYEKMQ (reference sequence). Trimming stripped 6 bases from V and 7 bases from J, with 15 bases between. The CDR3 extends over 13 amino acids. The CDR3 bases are TGTGCCAGCAGTCGAACTAAGGGGTCTGGCTACACCTTC. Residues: CASSRTKGSGYTF.

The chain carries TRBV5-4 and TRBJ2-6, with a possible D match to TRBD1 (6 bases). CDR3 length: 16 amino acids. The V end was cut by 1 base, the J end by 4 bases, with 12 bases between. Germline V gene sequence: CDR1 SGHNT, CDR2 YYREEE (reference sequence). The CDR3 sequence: CASSLTGYSGANVLTF. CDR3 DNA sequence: TGTGCCAGCAGCTTGACAGGGTACTCGGGGGCCAACGTCCTGACTTTC.